A selection of T cell receptor beta chains follows, all from one sample in a study of T cells in Graves' hyperthyroidism and ophthalmopathy. MiXCR, run by TCRdb on the multiplex PCR reads, gives a single entry per CDR3 protein. The data hold about 610,000 distinct CDR3 sequences, with approximately 44% observed a single time. Material: peripheral blood or thyroid tissue (not recorded which). These receptors were taken from a young woman with Graves' hyperthyroidism. Both conserved end residues are part of each CDR3. A D gene is named only where the DNA matches it firmly. Size tells how often a clone was seen (once, few, many) or the class of an expanded clone, and some rows leave it out.

abundance: -; j_gene: TRBJ1-4; d_gene: -; v_gene: TRBV12-5; CDR3nt: TGTGCTAGTGGTTTGGTACTGCGGGGGACAACAAATGAAAAACTGTTTTTT; CDR3aa: CASGLVLRGTTNEKLFF
abundance: many; j_gene: TRBJ2-7; d_gene: -; v_gene: TRBV7-3; CDR3nt: TGTGCCAGCAGCTTAACTGGAGGGTCGGCGTCCTACGAGCAGTACTTC; CDR3aa: CASSLTGGSASYEQYF
abundance: many; j_gene: TRBJ1-2; d_gene: -; v_gene: TRBV29-1; CDR3nt: TGCAGCGTTGGGAGACAGGACTATGGCTACACCTTC; CDR3aa: CSVGRQDYGYTF
abundance: few; j_gene: TRBJ2-7; d_gene: -; v_gene: TRBV12-5; CDR3nt: TGTGCTAGTGGTTTGGTCGTTACCGCCCAGGTCGAGCAGTACTTC; CDR3aa: CASGLVVTAQVEQYF
abundance: -; j_gene: TRBJ1-2; d_gene: TRBD1; v_gene: TRBV6-2/TRBV6-3; CDR3nt: TGTGCCAGCAGTCTACAGGGGGGTCTTGGCTACACCTTC; CDR3aa: CASSLQGGLGYTF
abundance: many; j_gene: TRBJ1-5; d_gene: -; v_gene: TRBV20-1; CDR3nt: TGCAGTGCTAGAGATCGGTTAAATCAGCCCCAGCATTTT; CDR3aa: CSARDRLNQPQHF
abundance: many; j_gene: TRBJ2-7; d_gene: -; v_gene: TRBV27; CDR3nt: TGTGCCAGCAGTGACAGCGCCTACGAGCAGTACTTC; CDR3aa: CASSDSAYEQYF
abundance: -; j_gene: TRBJ1-2; d_gene: TRBD1; v_gene: TRBV10-3; CDR3nt: TGTGCCATCAACCCACAGGGGGCACTACGGCATCTCGACTATGGCTACACCTTC; CDR3aa: CAINPQGALRHLDYGYTF
abundance: many; j_gene: TRBJ1-5; d_gene: -; v_gene: TRBV12-3/TRBV12-4; CDR3nt: TGTGCCAGCAGTCGACCATATAGCAATCAGCCCCAGCATTTT; CDR3aa: CASSRPYSNQPQHF
abundance: many; j_gene: TRBJ1-2; d_gene: -; v_gene: TRBV29-1; CDR3nt: TGCAGCGTTGAACGTCTCTATGGCTACACCTTC; CDR3aa: CSVERLYGYTF
abundance: few; j_gene: TRBJ2-2; d_gene: -; v_gene: TRBV7-3; CDR3nt: TGTGCCACCGGGACAGGGGAGCTGTTTTTT; CDR3aa: CATGTGELFF
abundance: -; j_gene: TRBJ1-4; d_gene: -; v_gene: TRBV20-1; CDR3nt: TGCAGTGCCCGTCGTATAGCGGGAGGTGAAAAACTGTTTTTT; CDR3aa: CSARRIAGGEKLFF
abundance: many; j_gene: TRBJ1-4; d_gene: -; v_gene: TRBV24-1; CDR3nt: TGTGCCACCAGTGAGTCAGACGAAAATGAAAAACTGTTTTTT; CDR3aa: CATSESDENEKLFF
abundance: -; j_gene: TRBJ1-3; d_gene: -; v_gene: TRBV10-3; CDR3nt: TGTGCCAGCCGAAGCACGTCGGTCGACTCTGGAAACACCATATATTTT; CDR3aa: CASRSTSVDSGNTIYF
abundance: many; j_gene: TRBJ1-5; d_gene: -; v_gene: TRBV20-1; CDR3nt: TGCAGTGCTAGGGGAGATAGCAATCAGCCCCAGCATTTT; CDR3aa: CSARGDSNQPQHF
abundance: many; j_gene: TRBJ2-7; d_gene: TRBD2; v_gene: TRBV7-2; CDR3nt: TGTGCCAGCAGTTTGGCGGGAGTGGCCTACGAGCAGTACTTC; CDR3aa: CASSLAGVAYEQYF
abundance: once; j_gene: TRBJ2-7; d_gene: -; v_gene: TRBV24-1; CDR3nt: TGTGCCACCAGTCAGGGCCTCTACGAGCAGTACTTC; CDR3aa: CATSQGLYEQYF
abundance: many; j_gene: TRBJ2-5; d_gene: TRBD2; v_gene: TRBV10-3; CDR3nt: TGTGCCATCAGGGGGGGACTAGCGGGAGAGACCCAGTACTTC; CDR3aa: CAIRGGLAGETQYF
abundance: -; j_gene: TRBJ2-7; d_gene: -; v_gene: TRBV11-2; CDR3nt: TGTGCCAGCAGCCCGGTACGGCTTAAAGAGCAGTACTTC; CDR3aa: CASSPVRLKEQYF
abundance: few; j_gene: TRBJ2-7; d_gene: TRBD1; v_gene: TRBV7-6; CDR3nt: TGTGCCAGCAGTTTATCCTGGACAGGGACCCCCGAGCAGTACTTC; CDR3aa: CASSLSWTGTPEQYF
abundance: many; j_gene: TRBJ2-5; d_gene: -; v_gene: TRBV5-8; CDR3nt: TGTGCCAGCAGCTTGGTACAGGGAGGAGAGACCCAGTACTTC; CDR3aa: CASSLVQGGETQYF
abundance: many; j_gene: TRBJ2-2; d_gene: -; v_gene: TRBV15; CDR3nt: TGTGCCACCAGCCTCCTGACGGGAGAGACCGGGGAGCTGTTTTTT; CDR3aa: CATSLLTGETGELFF
abundance: few; j_gene: TRBJ2-7; d_gene: TRBD2; v_gene: TRBV7-6; CDR3nt: TGTGCCAGCAGCACTAGCGGGACATCGGCATACGAGCAGTACTTC; CDR3aa: CASSTSGTSAYEQYF
abundance: many; j_gene: TRBJ2-7; d_gene: -; v_gene: TRBV6-1; CDR3nt: TGTGCCAGCAGCCTCACTACTAGTTACGAGCAGTACTTC; CDR3aa: CASSLTTSYEQYF
abundance: -; j_gene: TRBJ1-2; d_gene: TRBD1; v_gene: TRBV5-5; CDR3nt: TGTGCCTGCAATCCGGGACAGGGGAGGTCAGGAGGCTACACCTTC; CDR3aa: CACNPGQGRSGGYTF
abundance: -; j_gene: TRBJ1-6; d_gene: -; v_gene: TRBV2; CDR3nt: TGTGCCAGCAGCTTAGAGGGGGGAGTAGGGTCACCCCTCCACTTT; CDR3aa: CASSLEGGVGSPLHF
abundance: -; j_gene: TRBJ1-2; d_gene: -; v_gene: TRBV12-3/TRBV12-4; CDR3nt: TGTGCCAGCAGGGGGACAGGCTACACCTTC; CDR3aa: CASRGTGYTF
abundance: few; j_gene: TRBJ2-7; d_gene: TRBD2; v_gene: TRBV27; CDR3nt: TGTGCCAGCAGTCCCGCGGGACTATCCCACGAGCAGTACTTC; CDR3aa: CASSPAGLSHEQYF
abundance: many; j_gene: TRBJ2-2; d_gene: -; v_gene: TRBV5-1; CDR3nt: TGCGCCAGCAGCGGGGCAGGCCCCAGCACCGGGGAGCTGTTTTTT; CDR3aa: CASSGAGPSTGELFF
abundance: few; j_gene: TRBJ2-1; d_gene: -; v_gene: TRBV7-3; CDR3nt: TGTGCCAGCAGCCTCCGTCCCGACTACAATGAGCAGTTCTTC; CDR3aa: CASSLRPDYNEQFF
abundance: once; j_gene: TRBJ2-5; d_gene: -; v_gene: TRBV3-1; CDR3nt: TGTGCCAGCAGTCAAACTAGCTCCAAAGAGGCCCAGTACTTC; CDR3aa: CASSQTSSKEAQYF
abundance: -; j_gene: TRBJ2-3; d_gene: TRBD2; v_gene: TRBV20-1; CDR3nt: TGCAGTGCTGGACTAGCGGGAGGGACCACAGATACGCAGTATTTT; CDR3aa: CSAGLAGGTTDTQYF
abundance: -; j_gene: TRBJ2-2; d_gene: TRBD1; v_gene: TRBV7-3; CDR3nt: TGTGCCAGCAGCCCCAGCCCTTCCGGGACAGGGTATTACGGCGGGGAGCTGTTTTTT; CDR3aa: CASSPSPSGTGYYGGELFF
abundance: once; j_gene: TRBJ2-7; d_gene: -; v_gene: TRBV2; CDR3nt: TGTGCCAGCAGGTATGACCGAGGGAGGTTCTACGAGCAGTACTTC; CDR3aa: CASRYDRGRFYEQYF
abundance: -; j_gene: TRBJ2-7; d_gene: -; v_gene: TRBV15; CDR3nt: TGTGCCACCAGCAGAGGTCTTGACACTGTTTTTCGATGGGAGCAGTGCTTC; CDR3aa: CATSRGLDTVFRWEQCF
abundance: -; j_gene: TRBJ2-2; d_gene: -; v_gene: TRBV12-3/TRBV12-4; CDR3nt: TGTGCCAGCACGGGGGTTGGAAACACCGGGGAGCTGTTTTTT; CDR3aa: CASTGVGNTGELFF
abundance: -; j_gene: TRBJ2-2; d_gene: -; v_gene: TRBV6-2/TRBV6-3; CDR3nt: TGTGCCACCGCCCCGGGAGACACCGGGGAGCTGTTTTTT; CDR3aa: CATAPGDTGELFF
abundance: few; j_gene: TRBJ2-3; d_gene: TRBD1; v_gene: TRBV29-1; CDR3nt: TGCAGCGTTAGGATAGGACAGGAGCAGTATTTT; CDR3aa: CSVRIGQEQYF